This T cell receptor (beta chain) emerged from a study of CD8 T cells in Susac syndrome. Study results and limitations: The study recognized that its TCR sequencing and HLA analysis covered a relatively small number of individuals.

Sequencing of TCR beta was performed on blood CD8+ T cells and on blood CD4+ T cells. RNA, at roughly 0.5 to 1 ug, was reverse transcribed with random hexamers. TCR beta CDR3 was amplified by immunoSEQ covering 54 Vbeta and 13 Jbeta. TCRdb ran MiXCR on the immunoSEQ multiplex PCR reads and lists one entry per CDR3 protein. The table shows approximately 190,000 distinct CDR3 sequences, with 90% to 96% occurring only once. The CDR3 contains 14 residues. J lost 5 bases, V lost 8 bases, and 9 bases had no gene match. The germline V gene has CDR1 MNHEY and CDR2 SVGEGT. Concerning this clonotype itself: The antigen is not known.

This TCR derives from a human donor with Susac syndrome. V usage is TRBV6-2 or TRBV6-3 and J usage is TRBJ2-1; 7 bases align to TRBD2. Sequencing used CD4+ T cells from PBMCs. CDR3 region: CASFPAGPNNEQFF. DNA of the CDR3: TGTGCCAGCTTCCCAGCGGGGCCTAACAATGAGCAGTTCTTC.